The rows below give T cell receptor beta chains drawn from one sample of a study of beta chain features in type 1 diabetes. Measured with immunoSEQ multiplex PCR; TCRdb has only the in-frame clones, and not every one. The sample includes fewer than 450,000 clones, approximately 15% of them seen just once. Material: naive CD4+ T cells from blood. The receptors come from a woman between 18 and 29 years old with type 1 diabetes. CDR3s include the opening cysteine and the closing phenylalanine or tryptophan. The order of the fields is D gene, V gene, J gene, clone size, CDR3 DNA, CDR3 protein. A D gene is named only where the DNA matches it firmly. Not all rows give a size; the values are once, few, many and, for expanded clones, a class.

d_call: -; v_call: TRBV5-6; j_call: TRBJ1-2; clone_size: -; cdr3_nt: TGTGCCAGCAGCTTACAGCTTAACTATGGCTACACCTTC; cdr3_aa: CASSLQLNYGYTF
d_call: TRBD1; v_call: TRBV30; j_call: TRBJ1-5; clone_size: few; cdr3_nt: TGTGCCTGGGGCCGAGGGGGCAGCGGGCAGCCCCAGCATTTT; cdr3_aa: CAWGRGGSGQPQHF
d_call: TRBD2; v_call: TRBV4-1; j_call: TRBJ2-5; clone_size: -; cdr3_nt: TGCGCCAGCAGCCAACTTCCAGCGGGAGCGGGAAGCGAGACCCAGTACTTC; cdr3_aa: CASSQLPAGAGSETQYF
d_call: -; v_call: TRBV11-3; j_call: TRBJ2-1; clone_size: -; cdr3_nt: TGTGCCAGCAGCTTAGGGGCTCAACAGGAGCAGTTCTTC; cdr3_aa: CASSLGAQQEQFF
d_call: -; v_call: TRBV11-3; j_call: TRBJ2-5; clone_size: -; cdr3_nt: TGTGCCAGCAGCGCACTAGATCAAGAGACCCAGTACTTC; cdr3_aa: CASSALDQETQYF
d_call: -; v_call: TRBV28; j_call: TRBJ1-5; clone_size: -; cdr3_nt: TGTGCCAGCACTCTCAGGGGATGGGATCAGCCCCAGCATTTT; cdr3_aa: CASTLRGWDQPQHF
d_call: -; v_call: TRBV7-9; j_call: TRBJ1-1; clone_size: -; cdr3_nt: TGTGCCAGCAGCCTGCAGGGATTGAACACTGAAGCTTTCTTT; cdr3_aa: CASSLQGLNTEAFF
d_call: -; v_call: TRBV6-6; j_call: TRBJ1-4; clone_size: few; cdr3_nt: TGTGCCAGCAGCCAGGGGTTGGCTAATGAAAAACTGTTTTTT; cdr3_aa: CASSQGLANEKLFF
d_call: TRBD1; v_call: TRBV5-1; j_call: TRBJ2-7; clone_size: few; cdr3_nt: TGCGCCAGCAGTCCGACACCGGGACAGGTTAACTACGAGCAGTACTTC; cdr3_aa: CASSPTPGQVNYEQYF
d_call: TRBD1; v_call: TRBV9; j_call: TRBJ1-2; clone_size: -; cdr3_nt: TGTGCCAGCAGCGCTCCTAAAGGTACAGGGGCCGACTATGGCTACACCTTC; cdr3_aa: CASSAPKGTGADYGYTF
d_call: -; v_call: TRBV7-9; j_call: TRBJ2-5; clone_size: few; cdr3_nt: TGTGCCAGCAGCTTTAATAGACAAGAGACCCAGTACTTC; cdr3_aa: CASSFNRQETQYF
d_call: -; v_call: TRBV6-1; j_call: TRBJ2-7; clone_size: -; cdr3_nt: TGTGCCACCGACCGGGAGAGGGGTCCCTACGAGCAGTACTTC; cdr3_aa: CATDRERGPYEQYF
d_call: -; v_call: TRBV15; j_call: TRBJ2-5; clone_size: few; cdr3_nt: TGTGCCACCAGTTCCGGCAGGCTCGCGTCGGAGACCCAGTACTTC; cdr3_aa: CATSSGRLASETQYF
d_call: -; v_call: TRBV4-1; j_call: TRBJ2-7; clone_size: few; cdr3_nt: TGCGCCAGCAGCCATCGGACAGAACGCTCCTACGAGCAGTACTTC; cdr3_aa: CASSHRTERSYEQYF
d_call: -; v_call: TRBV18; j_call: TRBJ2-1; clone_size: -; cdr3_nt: TGTGCCAGCTCACCAAATAGTAACAATGAGCAGTTCTTC; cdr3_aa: CASSPNSNNEQFF
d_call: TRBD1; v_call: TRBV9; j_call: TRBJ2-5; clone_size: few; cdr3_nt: TGTGCCAGCAGCGTAGGAGGACAGGGGAGAGAGACCCAGTACTTC; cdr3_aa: CASSVGGQGRETQYF
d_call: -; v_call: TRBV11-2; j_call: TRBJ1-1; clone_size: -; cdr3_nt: TGTGCCAGCAGCTTAGCAGGGAACACTGAAGCTTTCTTT; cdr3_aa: CASSLAGNTEAFF
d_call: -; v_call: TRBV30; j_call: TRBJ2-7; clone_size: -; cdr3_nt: TGTGCCTGGAGTGTACGTGGTACGAGCTCCTACGAGCAGTACTTC; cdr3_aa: CAWSVRGTSSYEQYF
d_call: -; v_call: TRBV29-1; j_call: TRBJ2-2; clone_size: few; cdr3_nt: TGCAGCGTTACTGCGGGGTTTAACACCGGGGAGCTGTTTTTT; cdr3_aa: CSVTAGFNTGELFF
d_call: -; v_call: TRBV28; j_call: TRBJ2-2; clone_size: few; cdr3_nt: TGTGCCAGCTCTACTTACACCGGGGAGCTGTTTTTT; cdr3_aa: CASSTYTGELFF
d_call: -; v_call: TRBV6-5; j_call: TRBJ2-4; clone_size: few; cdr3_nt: TGTGCCAGCAGTTACTCGCCCGGCGGTGCCAAAAACATTCAGTACTTC; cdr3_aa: CASSYSPGGAKNIQYF
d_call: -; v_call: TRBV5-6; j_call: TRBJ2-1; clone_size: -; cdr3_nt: TGTGCCAGCAGCTATTACAGGGTTGAGCAGTTCTTC; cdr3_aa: CASSYYRVEQFF
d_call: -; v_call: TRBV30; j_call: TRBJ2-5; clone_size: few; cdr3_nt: TGTGCCTGGAGTGTAGGGACGGGAGAGGAGACCCAGTACTTC; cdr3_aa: CAWSVGTGEETQYF
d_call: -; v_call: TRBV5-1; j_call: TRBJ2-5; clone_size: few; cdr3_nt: TGCGCCAGCAGCTTTGGCGGCCAAGAGACCCAGTACTTC; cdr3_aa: CASSFGGQETQYF
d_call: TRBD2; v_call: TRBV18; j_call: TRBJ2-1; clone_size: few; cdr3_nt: TGTGCCAGCTCACCACCTGGCGGGAGGGCCTGGGAGCAGTTCTTC; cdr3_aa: CASSPPGGRAWEQFF
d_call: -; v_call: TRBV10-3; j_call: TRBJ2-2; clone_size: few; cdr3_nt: TGTGCCATCAGGAGGGCCGGGGAGCTGTTTTTT; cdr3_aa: CAIRRAGELFF
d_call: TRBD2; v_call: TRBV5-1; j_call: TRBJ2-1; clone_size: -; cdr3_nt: TGCGCCAGCAGCCCGAGCTCGGGACTACACAATGAGCAGTTCTTC; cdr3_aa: CASSPSSGLHNEQFF
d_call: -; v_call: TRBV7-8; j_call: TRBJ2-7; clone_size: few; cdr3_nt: TGTGCCAGCAGGCAGGCTCCAGGATTGATCGCCGAGCAGTACTTC; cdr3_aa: CASRQAPGLIAEQYF
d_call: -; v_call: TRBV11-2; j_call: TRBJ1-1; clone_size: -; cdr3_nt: TGTGCCAGCAGCTTAGTGGGAGGCAACACTGAAGCTTTCTTT; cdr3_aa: CASSLVGGNTEAFF
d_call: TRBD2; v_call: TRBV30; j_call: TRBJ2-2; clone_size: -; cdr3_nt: TGTGCCTGGGCGGGGGGGCCCGGGGAGCTGTTTTTT; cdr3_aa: CAWAGGPGELFF
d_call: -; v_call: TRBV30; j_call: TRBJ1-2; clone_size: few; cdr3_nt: TGTGCCTGGATGCCCTTTTCTACCTGGGGCGATGGCTACACCTTC; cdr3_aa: CAWMPFSTWGDGYTF
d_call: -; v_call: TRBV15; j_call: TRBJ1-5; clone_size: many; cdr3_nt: TGTGCCACCAGCAGGACTAAGTTTAGTCATTTT; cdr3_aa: CATSRTKFSHF
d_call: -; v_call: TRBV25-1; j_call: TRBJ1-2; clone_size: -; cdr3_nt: TGTGCCAGCAGTGAATTCCCGACAGCTAACTATGGCTACACCTTC; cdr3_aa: CASSEFPTANYGYTF
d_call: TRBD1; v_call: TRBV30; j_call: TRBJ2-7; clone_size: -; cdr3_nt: TGTGCCTGGAGTGCCGAAACAGGGGGTTTCTACGAGCAGTACTTC; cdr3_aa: CAWSAETGGFYEQYF
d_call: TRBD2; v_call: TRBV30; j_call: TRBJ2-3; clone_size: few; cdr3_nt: TGTGCCTGGAGTCTACTAGCGGGAGACACAGATACGCAGTATTTT; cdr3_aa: CAWSLLAGDTDTQYF
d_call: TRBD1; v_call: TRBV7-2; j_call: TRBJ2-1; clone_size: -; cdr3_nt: TGTGCCAGCAGCTGGGACAGGGGCAGGGATGAGCAGTTCTTC; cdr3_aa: CASSWDRGRDEQFF
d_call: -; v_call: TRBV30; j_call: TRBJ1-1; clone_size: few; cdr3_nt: TGTGCCTGGGCCCACAAGGGACTGGGGAGGACTGAAGCTTTCTTT; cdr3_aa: CAWAHKGLGRTEAFF
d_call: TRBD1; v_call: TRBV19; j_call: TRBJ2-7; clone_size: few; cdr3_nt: TGTGCCAGTAGGGGGACAGGTTCGCGCTACGAGCAGTACTTC; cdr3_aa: CASRGTGSRYEQYF
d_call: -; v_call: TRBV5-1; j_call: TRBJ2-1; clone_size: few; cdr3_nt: TGCGCCAGCAGCTTGGGGGGCGATTCTTACAATGAGCAGTTCTTC; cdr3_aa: CASSLGGDSYNEQFF
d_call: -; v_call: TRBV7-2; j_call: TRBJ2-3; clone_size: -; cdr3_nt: TGTGCCAGCAGCTTAGTCGGGGGTAGCGATACGCAGTATTTT; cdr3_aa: CASSLVGGSDTQYF
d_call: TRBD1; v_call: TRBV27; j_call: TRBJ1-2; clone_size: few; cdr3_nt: TGTGCCAGCAGGCCTACAGGGGCCTATGGCTACACCTTC; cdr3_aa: CASRPTGAYGYTF
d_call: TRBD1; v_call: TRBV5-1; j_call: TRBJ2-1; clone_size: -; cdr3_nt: TGCGCCAGCAGCTCCGGGACAGGGGGCAATGAGCAGTTCTTC; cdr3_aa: CASSSGTGGNEQFF
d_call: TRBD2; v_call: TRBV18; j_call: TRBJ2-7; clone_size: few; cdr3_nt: TGTGCCAGCTCGCCACCGGGACTAGGGTCTCACGAGCAGTACTTC; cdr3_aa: CASSPPGLGSHEQYF
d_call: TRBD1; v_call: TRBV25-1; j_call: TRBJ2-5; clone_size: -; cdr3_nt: TGTGCCACCGCCCCTCAGGGGGCACGGCTGGAGACCCAGTACTTC; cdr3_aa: CATAPQGARLETQYF
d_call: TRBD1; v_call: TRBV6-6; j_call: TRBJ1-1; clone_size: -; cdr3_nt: TGTGCCAGCAGATGGACAGGGACGAACACTGAAGCTTTCTTT; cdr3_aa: CASRWTGTNTEAFF
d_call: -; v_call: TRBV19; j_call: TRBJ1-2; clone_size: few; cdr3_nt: TGTGCCAGCGGGGGGCCTTCGACTAACTATGGCTACACCTTC; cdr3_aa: CASGGPSTNYGYTF
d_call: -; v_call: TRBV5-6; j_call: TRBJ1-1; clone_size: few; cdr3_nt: TGTGCCAGCAGCTTCCCGCCAACAAACACTGAAGCTTTCTTT; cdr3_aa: CASSFPPTNTEAFF
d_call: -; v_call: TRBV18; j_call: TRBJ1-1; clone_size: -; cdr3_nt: TGTGCCAGCTCACCAGGGAGTGGCACTGAAGCTTTCTTT; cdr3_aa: CASSPGSGTEAFF
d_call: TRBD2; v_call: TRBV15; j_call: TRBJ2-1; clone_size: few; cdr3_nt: TGTGCCACCAGCAGGGGACTAGCGGGAGACAATGAGCAGTTCTTC; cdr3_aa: CATSRGLAGDNEQFF
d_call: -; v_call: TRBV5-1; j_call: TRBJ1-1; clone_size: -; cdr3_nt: TGCGCCAGCAGCTCGGGGAACACTGAAGCTTTCTTT; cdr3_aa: CASSSGNTEAFF
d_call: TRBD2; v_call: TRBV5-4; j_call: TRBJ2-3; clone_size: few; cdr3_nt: TGTGCCAGCAGCCCTAGCGGGACCCGCACAGATACGCAGTATTTT; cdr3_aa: CASSPSGTRTDTQYF
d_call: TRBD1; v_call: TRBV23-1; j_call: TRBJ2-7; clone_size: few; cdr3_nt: TGCGCCAGGGGGAAACCGGGACAGGGGGCCAACGAGCAGTACTTC; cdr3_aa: CARGKPGQGANEQYF
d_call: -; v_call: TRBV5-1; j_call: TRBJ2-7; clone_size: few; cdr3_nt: TGCGCCAGCAGCGGGGTGTGGGGAGGAGGCGGCGAGCAGTACTTC; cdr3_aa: CASSGVWGGGGEQYF
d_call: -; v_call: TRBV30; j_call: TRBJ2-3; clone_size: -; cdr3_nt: TGTGCCTGGAGTGTAAATTTATGGGCCACAGATACGCAGTATTTT; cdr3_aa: CAWSVNLWATDTQYF
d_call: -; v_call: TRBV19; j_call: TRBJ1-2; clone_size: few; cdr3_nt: TGTGCCAGTAATTCGAGGGAGAAGGGCTACACCTTC; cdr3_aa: CASNSREKGYTF
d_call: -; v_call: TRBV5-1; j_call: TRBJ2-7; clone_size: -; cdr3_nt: TGCGCCAGCAGCTTGGCCCCGGGCTCCTACGAGCAGTACTTC; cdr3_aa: CASSLAPGSYEQYF
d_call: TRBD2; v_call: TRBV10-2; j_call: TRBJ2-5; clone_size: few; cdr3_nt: TGCGCCAGCAGCCTCGGACTAGCGGGGAACCAAGAGACCCAGTACTTC; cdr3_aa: CASSLGLAGNQETQYF
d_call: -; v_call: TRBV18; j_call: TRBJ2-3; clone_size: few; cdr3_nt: TGTGCCAGCTCACCACGACTAGGAGATACGCAGTATTTT; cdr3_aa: CASSPRLGDTQYF
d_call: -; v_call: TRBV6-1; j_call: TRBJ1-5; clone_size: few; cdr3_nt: TGTGCCAGCAGTGGAGGGGGTAGGGGGAATCAGCCCCAGCATTTT; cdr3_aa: CASSGGGRGNQPQHF
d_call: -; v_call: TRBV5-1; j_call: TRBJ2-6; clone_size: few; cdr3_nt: TGCGCCAGCAGCCTACAGGCTAACTCTGGGGCCAACGTCCTGACTTTC; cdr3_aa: CASSLQANSGANVLTF